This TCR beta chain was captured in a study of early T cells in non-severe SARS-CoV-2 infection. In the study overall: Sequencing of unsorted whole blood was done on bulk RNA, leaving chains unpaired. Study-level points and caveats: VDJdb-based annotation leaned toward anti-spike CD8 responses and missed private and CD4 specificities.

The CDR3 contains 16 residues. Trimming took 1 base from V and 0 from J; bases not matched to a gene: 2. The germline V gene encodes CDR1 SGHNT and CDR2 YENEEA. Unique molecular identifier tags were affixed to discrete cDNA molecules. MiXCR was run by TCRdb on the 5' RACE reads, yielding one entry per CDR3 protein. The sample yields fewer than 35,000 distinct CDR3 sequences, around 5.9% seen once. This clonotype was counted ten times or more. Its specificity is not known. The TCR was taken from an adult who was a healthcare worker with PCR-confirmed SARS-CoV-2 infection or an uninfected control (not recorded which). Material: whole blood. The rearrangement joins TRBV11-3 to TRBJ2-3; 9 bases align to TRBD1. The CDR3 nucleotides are TGTGCCAGCAGCTTAGGCGGACAGGGGAGCACAGATACGCAGTATTTT. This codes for CASSLGGQGSTDTQYF.